Sequencing of this T cell receptor beta chain was carried out in a study of STAT3 mutations in large granular lymphocyte leukemia. Whole-study findings and limits: At least one immunodominant TCR beta clonotype appeared in every T-cell large granular lymphocyte leukemia patient.

Sequencing used immunoSEQ multiplex PCR; TCRdb keeps in-frame clones, though not all of them. The profile covers tens of thousands of clones, with over 60% appearing a single time and over 25% taken by the ten largest. Comment on this clone: What it binds is unknown.

V lost 5 bases and J lost 4, with 20 bases in between. This CDR3 comprises 16 residues. Germline V gene sequence: CDR1 SGHTA, CDR2 FQGNSA. This chain uses TRBV7-2 with TRBJ2-5, with a weak D call TRBD1 (6 bases). Sample: peripheral blood mononuclear cells. This clonotype was obtained from a woman between 45 and 60 years old with T-cell large granular lymphocyte leukemia. Some clones in this sample may be carry-over from other donors' samples. The CDR3 reads CASSVQSGGGGETQYF. For the CDR3, the DNA is TGTGCCAGCAGCGTACAGTCTGGGGGCGGAGGAGAGACCCAGTACTTC.